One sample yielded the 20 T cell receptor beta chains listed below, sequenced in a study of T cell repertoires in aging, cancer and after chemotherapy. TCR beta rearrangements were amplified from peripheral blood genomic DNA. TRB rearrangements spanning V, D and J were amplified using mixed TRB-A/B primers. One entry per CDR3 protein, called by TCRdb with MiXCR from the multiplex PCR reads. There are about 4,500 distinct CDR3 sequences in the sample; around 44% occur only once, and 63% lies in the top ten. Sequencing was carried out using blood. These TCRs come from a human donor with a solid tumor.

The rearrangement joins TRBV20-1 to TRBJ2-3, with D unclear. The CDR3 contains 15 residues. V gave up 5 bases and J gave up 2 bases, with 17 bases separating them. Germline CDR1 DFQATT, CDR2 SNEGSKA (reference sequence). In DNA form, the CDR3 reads TGCAGTGCTCCTAGGACCGCTGACCACACAGATACGCAGTATTTT. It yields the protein CSAPRTADHTDTQYF.

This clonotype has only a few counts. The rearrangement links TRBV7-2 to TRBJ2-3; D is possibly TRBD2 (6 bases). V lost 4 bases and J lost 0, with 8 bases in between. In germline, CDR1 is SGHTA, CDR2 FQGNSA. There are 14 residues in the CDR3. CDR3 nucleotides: TGTGCCAGCAGCTCGGGGAGGAGCACAGATACGCAGTATTTT. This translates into CASSSGRSTDTQYF.

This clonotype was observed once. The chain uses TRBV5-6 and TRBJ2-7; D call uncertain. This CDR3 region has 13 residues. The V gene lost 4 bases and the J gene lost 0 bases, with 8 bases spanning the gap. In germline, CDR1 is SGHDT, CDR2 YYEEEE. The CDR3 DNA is TGTGCCAGCAGCCCGGACGGCTCCTACGAGCAGTACTTC. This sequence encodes CASSPDGSYEQYF.

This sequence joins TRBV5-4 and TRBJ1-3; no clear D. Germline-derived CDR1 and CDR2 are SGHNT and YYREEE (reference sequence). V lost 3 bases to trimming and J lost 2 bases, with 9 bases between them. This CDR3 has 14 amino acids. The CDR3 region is CASSSLRAGNTIYF. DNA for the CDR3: TGTGCCAGCAGCTCCCTGCGGGCTGGAAACACCATATATTTT.

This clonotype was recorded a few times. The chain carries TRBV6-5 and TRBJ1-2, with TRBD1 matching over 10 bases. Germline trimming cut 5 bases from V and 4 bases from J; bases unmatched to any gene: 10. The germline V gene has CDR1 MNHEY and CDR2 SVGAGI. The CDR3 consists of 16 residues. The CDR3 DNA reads TGTGCCAGCAGTACCCATGATCGACAGGGGGCCTATGGCTACACCTTC. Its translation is CASSTHDRQGAYGYTF.

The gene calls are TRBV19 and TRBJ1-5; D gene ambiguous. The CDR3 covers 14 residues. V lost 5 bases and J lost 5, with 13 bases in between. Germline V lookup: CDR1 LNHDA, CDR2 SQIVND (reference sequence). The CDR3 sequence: CASSPRLSYQPQHF. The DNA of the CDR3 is TGTGCCAGTAGTCCCCGATTGTCTTATCAGCCCCAGCATTTT.

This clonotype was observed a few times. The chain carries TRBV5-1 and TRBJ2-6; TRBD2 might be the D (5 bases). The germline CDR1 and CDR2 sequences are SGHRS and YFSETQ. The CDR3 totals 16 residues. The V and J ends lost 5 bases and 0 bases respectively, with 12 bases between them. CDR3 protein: CASRREPFSGANVLTF. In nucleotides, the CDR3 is TGCGCCAGCAGGAGGGAACCGTTCTCTGGGGCCAACGTCCTGACTTTC. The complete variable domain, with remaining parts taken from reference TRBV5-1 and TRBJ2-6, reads KAGVTQTPRYLIKTRGQQVTLSCSPISGHRSVSWYQQTPGQGLQFLFEYFSETQRNKGNFPGRFSGRQFSNSRSEMNVSTLELGDSALYLCASRREPFSGANVLTFGAGSRLTVL.

The CDR3 coding sequence is TGCAGTGCTAGAGATCGGACAGGTTCTGAAGCTTTCTTT. Its translation is CSARDRTGSEAFF. The V and J genes are TRBV20-1 and TRBJ1-1; 7 positions agree with TRBD1. Germline V lookup: CDR1 DFQATT, CDR2 SNEGSKA (reference sequence). V lost 0 bases and J lost 6; bases outside the gene matches: 4. The CDR3 runs to 13 residues.

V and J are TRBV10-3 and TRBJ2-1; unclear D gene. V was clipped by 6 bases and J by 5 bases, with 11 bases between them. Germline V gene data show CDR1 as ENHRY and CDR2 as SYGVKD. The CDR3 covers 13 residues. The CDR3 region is CAIRAPSNNEQFF. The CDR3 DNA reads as TGTGCCATCAGGGCCCCTAGTAACAATGAGCAGTTCTTC.

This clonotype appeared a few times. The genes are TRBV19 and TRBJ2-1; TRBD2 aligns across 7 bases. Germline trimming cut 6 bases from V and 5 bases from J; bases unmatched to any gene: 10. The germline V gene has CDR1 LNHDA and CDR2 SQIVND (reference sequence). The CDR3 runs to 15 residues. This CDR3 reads CASRRRAGEHNEQFF. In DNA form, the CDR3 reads TGTGCCAGTAGGAGGCGGGCGGGGGAACACAATGAGCAGTTCTTC. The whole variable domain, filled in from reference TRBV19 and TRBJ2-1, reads DGGITQSPKYLFRKEGQNVTLSCEQNLNHDAMYWYRQDPGQGLRLIYYSQIVNDFQKGDIAEGYSVSREKKESFPLTVTSAQKNPTAFYLCASRRRAGEHNEQFFGPGTRLTVL.

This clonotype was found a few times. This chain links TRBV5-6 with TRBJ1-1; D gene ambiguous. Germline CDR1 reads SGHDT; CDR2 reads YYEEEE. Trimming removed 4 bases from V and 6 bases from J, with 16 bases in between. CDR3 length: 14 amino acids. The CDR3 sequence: CASSMVGWRAEAFF. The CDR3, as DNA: TGTGCCAGCAGCATGGTGGGTTGGAGAGCTGAAGCTTTCTTT.

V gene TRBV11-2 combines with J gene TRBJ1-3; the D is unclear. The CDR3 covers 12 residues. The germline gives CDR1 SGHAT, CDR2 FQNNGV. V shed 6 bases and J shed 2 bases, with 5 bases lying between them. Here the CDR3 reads CASSPAGNTIYF. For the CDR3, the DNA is TGTGCCAGCAGTCCAGCTGGAAACACCATATATTTT.

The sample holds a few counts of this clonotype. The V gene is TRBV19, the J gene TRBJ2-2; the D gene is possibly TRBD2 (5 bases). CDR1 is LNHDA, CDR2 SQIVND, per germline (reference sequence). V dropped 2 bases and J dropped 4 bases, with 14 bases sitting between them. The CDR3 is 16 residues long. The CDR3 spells CASSIRAPRGTGELFF. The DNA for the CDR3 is TGTGCCAGTAGTATACGGGCACCCCGGGGCACCGGGGAGCTGTTTTTT.

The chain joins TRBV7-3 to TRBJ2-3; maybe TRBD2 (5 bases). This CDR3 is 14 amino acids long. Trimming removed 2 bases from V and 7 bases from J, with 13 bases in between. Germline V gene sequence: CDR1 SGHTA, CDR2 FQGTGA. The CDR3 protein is CASSLAWEPHTQYF. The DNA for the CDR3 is TGTGCCAGCAGCTTAGCGTGGGAGCCCCATACGCAGTATTTT.

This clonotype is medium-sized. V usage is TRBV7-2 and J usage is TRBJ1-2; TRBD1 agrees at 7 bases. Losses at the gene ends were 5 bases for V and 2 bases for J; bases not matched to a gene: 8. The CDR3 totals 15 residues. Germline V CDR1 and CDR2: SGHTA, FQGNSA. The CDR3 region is CASSPADRSNYGYTF. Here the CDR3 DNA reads TGTGCCAGCAGCCCTGCGGACAGGTCCAACTATGGCTACACCTTC.

In DNA form, the CDR3 reads TGTGCCAGCAGTTTTGGACAATCCTACGAGCAGTACTTC. Amino acid sequence: CASSFGQSYEQYF. V usage is TRBV12-3 or TRBV12-4 and J usage is TRBJ2-7, with D possibly being TRBD1 (5 bases). The V gene lost 3 bases and the J gene lost 1 base, with 7 bases spanning the gap. CDR3 size: 13 residues.

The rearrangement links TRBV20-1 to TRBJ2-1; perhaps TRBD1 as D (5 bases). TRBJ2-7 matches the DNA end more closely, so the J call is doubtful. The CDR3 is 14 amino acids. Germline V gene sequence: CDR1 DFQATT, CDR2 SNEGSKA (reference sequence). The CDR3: CSANGRVTYNEQYF. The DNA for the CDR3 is TGCAGTGCTAATGGCAGGGTGACCTACAATGAGCAGTACTTC.

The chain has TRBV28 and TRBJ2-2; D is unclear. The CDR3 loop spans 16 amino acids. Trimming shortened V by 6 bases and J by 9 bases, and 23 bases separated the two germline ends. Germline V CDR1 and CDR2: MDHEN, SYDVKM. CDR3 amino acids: CASSPPSPASNRELFF. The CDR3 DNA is TGTGCCAGCAGCCCCCCCTCCCCAGCGAGCAACCGGGAGCTGTTTTTT.

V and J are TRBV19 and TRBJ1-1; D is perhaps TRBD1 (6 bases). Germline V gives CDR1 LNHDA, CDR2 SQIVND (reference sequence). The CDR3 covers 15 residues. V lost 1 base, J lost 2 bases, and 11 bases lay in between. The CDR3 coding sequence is TGTGCCAGTAGTATAGCCCCCGGGACAAACACTGAAGCTTTCTTT. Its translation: CASSIAPGTNTEAFF.

The CDR3 nucleotides read TGTGCCAGCATCGAGCGAAAACCCCCAGATACGCAGTATTTT. It specifies CASIERKPPDTQYF. The rearrangement links TRBV6-1 to TRBJ2-3; D uncertain. The germline CDR1 and CDR2 sequences are MNHNS and SASEGT. CDR3 length equals 14 residues. Trimming took off 7 bases at V and 4 bases at J, with 15 bases between the two ends.